The sequence of this T cell receptor beta chain was determined in a study of T-cell reconstitution after alpha-beta-depleted transplantation in children (dated by TCRdb to about 2016). Regarding the research as a whole: Using TCR repertoire profiling, the study quantitatively followed how T-cell immune reconstitution unfolded in children after TCRalphabeta/CD19-depleted allogeneic hematopoietic cell transplantation.

The CDR3 runs 12 residues from the cysteine to the phenylalanine. CDR3 DNA is the only sequence kept; it has 36 bases, read in frame from the first base. V loses 3 bases of germline sequence and J loses 8 bases, and the interval between the two ends is 8 bases. The germline V gene yields SGHVS for CDR1 and FNYEAQ for CDR2. Of note for this clonotype: Its antigen has not been determined. No per-base quality is available; no much larger clone lies one base away.

Library preparation employed PCR. TCRdb names Illumina HiSeq 2500 as the instrument used. Molecular barcoding was employed in the preparation of TCR libraries, with unique molecular identifiers being used to normalize TCRbeta repertoire quantification. Starting from the raw public reads, TCRdb applied fastp trimming at Q25, assembled clones with MiXCR and retained in-frame beta chains. Every distinct CDR3 protein forms one entry, paired with its most common genes and DNA. Counted in this sample were 400,000 to 500,000 distinct CDR3 sequences; under 13% of them appeared once. About 5% of the sample rests with the top ten.

The clonotype originates from a human donor who donated a stem cell graft to a child with acute myeloid leukemia. The chain links TRBV7-6 with TRBJ2-1; the D segment could be TRBD1, given 5 matching bases. The material sequenced was PBMCs from the stem cell graft donor, taken from the stem cell graft. This receptor has the CDR3 CASSFKGYEQFF. The nucleotide sequence reads TGTGCCAGCAGCTTTAAGGGGTATGAGCAGTTCTTC.